This TCR beta chain was obtained from a study of T cell clones after liver transplantation. On the study more broadly: Timepoints were pre-transplant, pre-withdrawal, and after withdrawal was completed or failed.

The table came from immunoSEQ multiplex PCR; TCRdb's copy has only in-frame clones and leaves some out. This repertoire shows roughly 57,000 clones, 71% found once; its top ten account for about 15%. This clone was observed a single time. Deletions cut 6 bases from V and 7 bases from J, with 27 bases between. This CDR3 is 17 amino acids long. The germline V gene encodes CDR1 LNHDA and CDR2 SQIVND (reference sequence). This TCR came from a human donor who received a liver transplant. The starting material was CD4+ T cells from blood, obtained before liver transplant. This chain connects TRBV19 to TRBJ1-2; TRBD1 might be the D (6 bases). CDR3 sequence (DNA): TGTGCCAGTAGACATAACAGGGCTCGGGAAACTATTTCTGGCTACACCTTC. Translated, it gives CASRHNRARETISGYTF. The whole variable domain, filled in from reference TRBV19 and TRBJ1-2, reads DGGITQSPKYLFRKEGQNVTLSCEQNLNHDAMYWYRQDPGQGLRLIYYSQIVNDFQKGDIAEGYSVSREKKESFPLTVTSAQKNPTAFYLCASRHNRARETISGYTFGSGTRLTVV.